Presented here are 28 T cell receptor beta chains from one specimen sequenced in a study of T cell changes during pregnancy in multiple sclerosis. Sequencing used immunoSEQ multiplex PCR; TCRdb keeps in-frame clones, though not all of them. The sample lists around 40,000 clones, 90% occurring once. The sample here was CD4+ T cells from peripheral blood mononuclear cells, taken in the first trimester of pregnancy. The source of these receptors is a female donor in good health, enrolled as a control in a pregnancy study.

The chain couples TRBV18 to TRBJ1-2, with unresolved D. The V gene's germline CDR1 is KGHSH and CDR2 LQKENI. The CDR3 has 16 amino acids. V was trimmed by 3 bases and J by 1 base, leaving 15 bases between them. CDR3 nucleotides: TGTGCCAGCTCACCGACACCTTCCTCTCATAACTATGGCTACACCTTC. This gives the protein CASSPTPSSHNYGYTF.

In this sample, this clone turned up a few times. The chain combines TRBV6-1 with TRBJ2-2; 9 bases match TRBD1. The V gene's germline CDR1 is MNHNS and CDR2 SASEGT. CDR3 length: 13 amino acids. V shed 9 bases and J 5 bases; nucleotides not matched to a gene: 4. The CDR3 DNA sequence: TGTGCCAGGGGACAGGGTATTACCGGGGAGCTGTTTTTT. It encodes CARGQGITGELFF.

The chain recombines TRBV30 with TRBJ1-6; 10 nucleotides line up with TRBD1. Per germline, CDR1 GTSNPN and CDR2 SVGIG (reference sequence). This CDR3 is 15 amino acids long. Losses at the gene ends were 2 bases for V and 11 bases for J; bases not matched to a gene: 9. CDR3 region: CAWSSRDRGFPPLHF. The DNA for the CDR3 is TGTGCCTGGAGTTCCCGGGACAGGGGTTTTCCACCCCTCCACTTT.

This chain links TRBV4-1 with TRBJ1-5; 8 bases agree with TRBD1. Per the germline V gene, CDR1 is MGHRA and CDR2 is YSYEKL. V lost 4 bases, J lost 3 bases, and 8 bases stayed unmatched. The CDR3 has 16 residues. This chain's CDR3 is CASSRGQGVPNQPQHF. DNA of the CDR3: TGCGCCAGCAGCCGCGGACAGGGAGTACCCAATCAGCCCCAGCATTTT.

In nucleotides, the CDR3 is TGTGCCTGGAGTAGTGGGACAGGTGGCTACACCTTC. Amino acids: CAWSSGTGGYTF. The rearrangement uses TRBV30 and TRBJ1-2, with 8 nucleotides matching TRBD1. The CDR3 extends over 12 amino acids. The germline V gene encodes CDR1 GTSNPN and CDR2 SVGIG (reference sequence). The junction had 3 bases not matched to a gene; V was cut back by 2 bases and J by 7 bases.

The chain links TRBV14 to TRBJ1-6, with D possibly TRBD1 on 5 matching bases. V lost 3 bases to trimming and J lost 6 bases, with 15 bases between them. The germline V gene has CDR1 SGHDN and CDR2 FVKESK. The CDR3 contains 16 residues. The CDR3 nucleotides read TGTGCCAGCAGCCAGGGGCCCGCGTTTGCTAATTCACCCCTCCACTTT. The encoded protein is CASSQGPAFANSPLHF.

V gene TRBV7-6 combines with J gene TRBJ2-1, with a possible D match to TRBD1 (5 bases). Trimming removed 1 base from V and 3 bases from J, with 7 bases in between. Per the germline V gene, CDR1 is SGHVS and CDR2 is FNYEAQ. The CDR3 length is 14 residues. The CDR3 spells CASSLGTNYNEQFF. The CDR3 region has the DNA TGTGCCAGCAGCTTAGGGACAAACTACAATGAGCAGTTCTTC.

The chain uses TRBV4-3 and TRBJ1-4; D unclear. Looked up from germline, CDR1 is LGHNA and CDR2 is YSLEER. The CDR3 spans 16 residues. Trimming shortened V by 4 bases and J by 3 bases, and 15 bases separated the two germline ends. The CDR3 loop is CASSLQTGTPNEKLFF. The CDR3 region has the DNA TGCGCCAGCAGCCTCCAGACGGGAACTCCTAATGAAAAACTGTTTTTT.

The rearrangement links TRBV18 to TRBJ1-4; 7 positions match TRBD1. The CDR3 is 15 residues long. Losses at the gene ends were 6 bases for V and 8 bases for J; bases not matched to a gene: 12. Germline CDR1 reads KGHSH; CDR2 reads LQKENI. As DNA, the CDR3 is TGTGCCAGCTCGTACGGTCAGGGGGTACGAGAAAAACTGTTTTTT. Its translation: CASSYGQGVREKLFF.

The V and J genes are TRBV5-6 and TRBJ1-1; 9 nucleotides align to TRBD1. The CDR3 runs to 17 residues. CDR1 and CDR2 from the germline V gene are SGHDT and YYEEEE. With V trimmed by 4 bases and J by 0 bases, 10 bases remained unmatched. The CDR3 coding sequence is TGTGCCAGCAGCGTAGACAGGGGGGTAGAGGTGAACACTGAAGCTTTCTTT. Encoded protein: CASSVDRGVEVNTEAFF.

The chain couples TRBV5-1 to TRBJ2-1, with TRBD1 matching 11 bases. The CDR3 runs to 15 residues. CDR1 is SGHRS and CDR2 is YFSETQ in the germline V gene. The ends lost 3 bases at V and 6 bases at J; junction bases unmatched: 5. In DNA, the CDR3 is TGCGCCAGCAGCTCAGGGACAGGGGGAGGCAATGAGCAGTTCTTC. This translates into CASSSGTGGGNEQFF.

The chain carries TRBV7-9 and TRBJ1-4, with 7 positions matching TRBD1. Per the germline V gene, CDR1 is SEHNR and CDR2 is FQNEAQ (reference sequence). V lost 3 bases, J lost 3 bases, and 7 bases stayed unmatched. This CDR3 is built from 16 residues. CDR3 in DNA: TGTGCCAGCAGCTTCCCTCCGGGACAGCCTAATGAAAAACTGTTTTTT. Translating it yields CASSFPPGQPNEKLFF.

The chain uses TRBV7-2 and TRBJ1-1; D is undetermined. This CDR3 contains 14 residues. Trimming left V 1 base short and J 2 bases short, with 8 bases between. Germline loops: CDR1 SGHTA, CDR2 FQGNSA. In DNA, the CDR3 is TGTGCCAGCAGCTTAGTAAGGAGAAACACTGAAGCTTTCTTT. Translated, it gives CASSLVRRNTEAFF.

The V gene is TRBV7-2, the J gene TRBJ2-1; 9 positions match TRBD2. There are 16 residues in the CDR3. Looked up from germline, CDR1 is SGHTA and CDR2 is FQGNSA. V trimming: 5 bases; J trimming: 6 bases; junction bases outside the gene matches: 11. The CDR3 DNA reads TGTGCCAGCAGCCACTGGGCGGGGGGGGGCCGCAATGAGCAGTTCTTC. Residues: CASSHWAGGGRNEQFF. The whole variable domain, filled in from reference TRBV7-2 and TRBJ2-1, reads GAGVSQSPSNKVTEKGKDVELRCDPISGHTALYWYRQSLGQGLEFLIYFQGNSAPDKSGLPSDRFSAERTGGSVSTLTIQRTQQEDSAVYLCASSHWAGGGRNEQFFGPGTRLTVL.

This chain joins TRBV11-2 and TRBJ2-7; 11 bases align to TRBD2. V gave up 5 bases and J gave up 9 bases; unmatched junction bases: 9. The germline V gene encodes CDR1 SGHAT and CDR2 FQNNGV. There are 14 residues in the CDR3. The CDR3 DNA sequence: TGTGCCAGCAGCCTGACTAGCGGGGTGCCGGCGCAGTACTTC. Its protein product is CASSLTSGVPAQYF.

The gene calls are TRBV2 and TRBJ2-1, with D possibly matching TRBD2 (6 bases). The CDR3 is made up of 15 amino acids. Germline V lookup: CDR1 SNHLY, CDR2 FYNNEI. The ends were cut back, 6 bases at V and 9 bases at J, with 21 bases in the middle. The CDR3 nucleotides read TGTGCCAGCAGCGCTGGGACTGGCGCCGGAGGTGAGCAGTTCTTC. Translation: CASSAGTGAGGEQFF.

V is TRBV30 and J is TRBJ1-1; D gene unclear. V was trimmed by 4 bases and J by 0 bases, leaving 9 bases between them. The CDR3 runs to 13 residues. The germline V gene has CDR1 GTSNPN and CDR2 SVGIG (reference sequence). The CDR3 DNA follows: TGTGCCTGGATGGCACGCATGAACACTGAAGCTTTCTTT. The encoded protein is CAWMARMNTEAFF.

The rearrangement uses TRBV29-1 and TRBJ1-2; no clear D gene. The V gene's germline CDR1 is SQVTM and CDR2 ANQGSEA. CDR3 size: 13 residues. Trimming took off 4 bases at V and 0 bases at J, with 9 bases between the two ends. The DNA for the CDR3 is TGCAGCGTTGGGTCAGGATCTAACTATGGCTACACCTTC. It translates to CSVGSGSNYGYTF.

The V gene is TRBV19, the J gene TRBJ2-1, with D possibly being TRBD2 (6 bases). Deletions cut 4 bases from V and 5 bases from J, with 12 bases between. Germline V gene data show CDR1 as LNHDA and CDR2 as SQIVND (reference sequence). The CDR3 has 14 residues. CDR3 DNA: TGTGCCAGTAGTAGGTTTCCGGGGGACAATGAGCAGTTCTTC. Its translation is CASSRFPGDNEQFF.

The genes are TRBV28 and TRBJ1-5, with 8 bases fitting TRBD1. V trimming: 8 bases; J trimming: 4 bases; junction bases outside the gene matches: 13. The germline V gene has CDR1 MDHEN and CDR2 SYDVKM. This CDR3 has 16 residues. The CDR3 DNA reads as TGTGCCAGCCGAGGGGGAGGACAGGGTTATAATCAGCCCCAGCATTTT. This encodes CASRGGGQGYNQPQHF.

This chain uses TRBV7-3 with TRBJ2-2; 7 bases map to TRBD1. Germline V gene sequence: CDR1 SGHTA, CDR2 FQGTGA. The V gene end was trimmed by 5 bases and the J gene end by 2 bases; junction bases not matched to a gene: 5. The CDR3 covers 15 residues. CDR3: CASSTGQINTGELFF. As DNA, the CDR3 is TGTGCCAGCAGCACGGGACAGATTAACACCGGGGAGCTGTTTTTT.

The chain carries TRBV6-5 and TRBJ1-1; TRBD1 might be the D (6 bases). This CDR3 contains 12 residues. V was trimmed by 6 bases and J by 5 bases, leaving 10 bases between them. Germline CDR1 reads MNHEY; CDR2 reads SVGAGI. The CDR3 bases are TGTGCCAGCAGACGAGGGGGAACTGAAGCTTTCTTT. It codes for CASRRGGTEAFF.

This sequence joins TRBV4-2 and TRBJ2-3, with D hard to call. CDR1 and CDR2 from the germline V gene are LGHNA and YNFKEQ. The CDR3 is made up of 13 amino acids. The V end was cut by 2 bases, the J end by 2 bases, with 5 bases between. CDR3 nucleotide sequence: TGTGCCAGCAGCCAACAGGTCACAGATACGCAGTATTTT. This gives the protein CASSQQVTDTQYF.

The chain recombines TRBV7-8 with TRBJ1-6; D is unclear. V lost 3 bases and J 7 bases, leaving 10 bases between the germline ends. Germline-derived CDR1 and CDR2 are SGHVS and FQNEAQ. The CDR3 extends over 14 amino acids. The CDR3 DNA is TGTGCCAGCAGCTTCAGCCCGAGGAATTCACCCCTCCACTTT. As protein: CASSFSPRNSPLHF.

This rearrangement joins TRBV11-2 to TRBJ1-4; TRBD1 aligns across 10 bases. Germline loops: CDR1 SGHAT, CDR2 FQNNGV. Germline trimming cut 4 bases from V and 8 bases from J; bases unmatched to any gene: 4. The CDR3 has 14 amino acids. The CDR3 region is CASSWGQGREKLFF. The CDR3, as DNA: TGTGCCAGCAGCTGGGGACAGGGGCGCGAAAAACTGTTTTTT.

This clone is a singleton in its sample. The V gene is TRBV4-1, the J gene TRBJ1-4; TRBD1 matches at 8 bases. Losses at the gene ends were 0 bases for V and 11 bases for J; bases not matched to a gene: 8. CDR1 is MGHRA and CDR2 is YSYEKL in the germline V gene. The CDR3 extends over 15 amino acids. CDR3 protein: CASSQDRGQEGKLFF. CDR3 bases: TGCGCCAGCAGCCAAGATAGGGGACAGGAGGGGAAACTGTTTTTT.

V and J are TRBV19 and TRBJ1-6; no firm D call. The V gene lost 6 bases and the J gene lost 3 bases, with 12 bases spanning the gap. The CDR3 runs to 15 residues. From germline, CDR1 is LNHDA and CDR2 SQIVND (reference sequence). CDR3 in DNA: TGTGCCAGTAGCAGCTGGGCAGACTATAATTCACCCCTCCACTTT. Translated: CASSSWADYNSPLHF.

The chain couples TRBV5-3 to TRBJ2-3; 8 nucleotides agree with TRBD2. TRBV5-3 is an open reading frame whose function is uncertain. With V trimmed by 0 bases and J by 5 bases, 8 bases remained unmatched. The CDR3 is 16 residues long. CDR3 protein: CARSLEMVAGRDTQYF. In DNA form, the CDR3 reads TGTGCCAGAAGCTTGGAAATGGTAGCGGGGAGAGATACGCAGTATTTT.